These T cell receptor beta chains were read from a single sample in a study of cytomegalovirus exposure and HLA in healthy donors. The protocol was immunoSEQ multiplex PCR, while the TCRdb copy is restricted to in-frame clones and leaves out a portion. The sample shows about 170,000 clones, roughly 80% of them seen only once. The sequenced sample consisted of PBMCs. Every receptor here comes from a woman in her 50s in good health and CMV-seropositive. Each CDR3 is given with its conserved first and last residue. The D gene is left open where the match is weak. Clone size, where shown, is once, few, many, or a class for clones that have expanded.

-,TRBV18,TRBJ2-5,-,TGTGCCAGCTCACCCAGGGACTCACAAGAGACCCAGTACTTC,CASSPRDSQETQYF
-,TRBV2,TRBJ1-5,-,TGTGCCAGCAGGCGGGACCGCCGAAGCAATCAGCCCCAGCATTTT,CASRRDRRSNQPQHF
-,TRBV18,TRBJ1-2,TRBD1,TGTGCCAGCTCACCCGGACAGGGGAACTATGGCTACACCTTC,CASSPGQGNYGYTF
-,TRBV5-1,TRBJ2-2,-,TGCGCCAGCAGCTTTGCGGACTTAGGCACCGGGGAGCTGTTTTTT,CASSFADLGTGELFF
-,TRBV10-2,TRBJ1-1,-,TGCGCCAGCAGTGAGGCGGGGTGGTACACTGAAGCTTTCTTT,CASSEAGWYTEAFF
once,TRBV5-1,TRBJ2-3,TRBD2,TGCGCCAGTTACCCCGGGACTAGCGAGGTCACAGATACGCAGTATTTT,CASYPGTSEVTDTQYF
-,TRBV19,TRBJ2-4,TRBD1,TGTGCCAGTAAACAGGGGGACATTCAGTACTTC,CASKQGDIQYF
-,TRBV7-3,TRBJ2-7,TRBD2,TGTGCCAGCAGCCCCACCAGCGGGAGGGCCTTACACGAGCAGTACTTC,CASSPTSGRALHEQYF
-,TRBV19,TRBJ2-2,TRBD2,TGTGCCAGTAATTCGGCGGGAGGGCTCGCCGGGGAGCTGTTTTTT,CASNSAGGLAGELFF
-,TRBV1,TRBJ2-3,-,TGCACCAGCAGCCAACGGGTCCGGCGCCCCCATACGCAGTATTTT,CTSSQRVRRPHTQYF
-,TRBV6-5,TRBJ1-6,-,TGTGCCAGCAGGCTACCCCAGTCGGGACCCCTCCACTTT,CASRLPQSGPLHF
-,TRBV7-8,TRBJ1-5,TRBD1,TGTGCCAGCGGACAGGATAGCAATCAGCCCCAGCATTTT,CASGQDSNQPQHF
-,TRBV20-1,TRBJ2-7,-,TGCAGTGTACTCGGGACCTACGAGCAGTACTTC,CSVLGTYEQYF
-,TRBV14,TRBJ2-1,-,TGTGCCAGCAGCCTCCAGCGGGCCCAATATGCTAATGAGCAGTTCTTC,CASSLQRAQYANEQFF
-,TRBV28,TRBJ2-7,TRBD2,TGTGCCAGCAGTCAACCTAGCGGGCCGTACGAGCAGTACTTC,CASSQPSGPYEQYF
-,TRBV28,TRBJ2-7,TRBD2,TGTGCCAGCAGGACTAGCGGGTCCCTAGGAGGGGAGCAGTACTTC,CASRTSGSLGGEQYF
-,TRBV4-1,TRBJ1-3,-,TGCGCCAGCAGCCGACCAGGGCTAGACTCTGGAAACACCATATATTTT,CASSRPGLDSGNTIYF
-,TRBV6-6,TRBJ1-5,-,TGTGCCAGCAGGTCAATCCTTGGACAAACAAATCAGCCCCAGCATTTT,CASRSILGQTNQPQHF
-,TRBV19,TRBJ1-2,TRBD1,TGTGCCAGTAGTGTCAGGGGGCTAGGCTATGGCTACACCTTC,CASSVRGLGYGYTF
-,TRBV14,TRBJ1-1,-,TGTGCCAGCAGCCACGGGGGAAGAGCTTTCTTT,CASSHGGRAFF
-,TRBV7-2,TRBJ1-4,TRBD1,TGTGCCAGCAGTCAACAGGGGGCGGACGAAAAACTGTTTTTT,CASSQQGADEKLFF
-,TRBV6-4,TRBJ1-2,-,TGTGCCAGCAGTGAAGACACACGGAAAAGCTACACCTTC,CASSEDTRKSYTF
-,TRBV15,TRBJ2-7,TRBD2,TGTGCCACCAGCGCGATAGAGAGGACTAGCTCCTACGAGCAGTACTTC,CATSAIERTSSYEQYF
-,TRBV9,TRBJ2-3,TRBD1,TGTGCCAGCAGCGCCACCGGGACAGGGCCCACAGATACGCAGTATTTT,CASSATGTGPTDTQYF
-,TRBV5-1,TRBJ2-3,TRBD2,TGCGCCAGCAGCCGGACTAGCGGGGGATATGGAGATACGCAGTATTTT,CASSRTSGGYGDTQYF
-,TRBV4-1,TRBJ2-1,TRBD2,TGCGCCAGCAGCCTTACTCCTCCTAGCGGGGCCAATGAGCAGTTCTTC,CASSLTPPSGANEQFF
-,TRBV5-1,TRBJ1-5,-,TGCGCCAGCAGCTTTAACAGTAATCAGCCCCAGCATTTT,CASSFNSNQPQHF
-,TRBV6-4,TRBJ1-6,-,TGTGCCAGCAGTGACTCGAGGAATTCACCCCTCCACTTT,CASSDSRNSPLHF
few,TRBV7-6,TRBJ2-1,TRBD2,TGTGCTCTTACCACTAGCGGGAGGAGGCACAATGAGCAGTTCTTC,CALTTSGRRHNEQFF
few,TRBV4-1,TRBJ1-3,TRBD1,TGCGCCAGCAGCCTCCAGGGGGCCTCTGGAAACACCATATATTTT,CASSLQGASGNTIYF
-,TRBV18,TRBJ1-5,-,TGTGCCAGCTCACCGAACGGGGTTGGGAGCAATCAGCCCCAGCATTTT,CASSPNGVGSNQPQHF
-,TRBV10-3,TRBJ2-5,-,TGTGCCATCAGTCGAATCCCCGGGGGAGAGACCCAGTACTTC,CAISRIPGGETQYF
-,TRBV11-1,TRBJ1-1,-,TGTGCCAGCAGTGTAGGTACAGGAGCTTTCTTT,CASSVGTGAFF
-,TRBV6-5,TRBJ2-7,-,TGTGCCAGCGGGGCAGCCCTTCCCTACGAGCAGTACTTC,CASGAALPYEQYF
once,TRBV4-2,TRBJ2-4,TRBD2,TGTGCCAGCAGCCGAGGGACTAGTGAAAACATTCAGTACTTC,CASSRGTSENIQYF
-,TRBV28,TRBJ1-4,-,TGTGCCAGCAGGGCAGCTAATGAAAAACTGTTTTTT,CASRAANEKLFF
-,TRBV6-1,TRBJ1-4,-,TGTGCCAGCAGTGAAGTTAGGGGGGAAAAACTGTTTTTT,CASSEVRGEKLFF
-,TRBV7-8,TRBJ2-7,TRBD2,TGTGCCAGCAGCCTGGGACTAGCGGGGGCACGACTCTCCTACGAGCAGTACTTC,CASSLGLAGARLSYEQYF
-,TRBV6-1,TRBJ2-2,-,TGTGCCAGCAGTGAAAATGAAATACTTGACACCGGGGAGCTGTTTTTT,CASSENEILDTGELFF
-,TRBV4-3,TRBJ1-5,-,TGCGCCAGCAGCCAAGATTGGGCACAGCCCCAGCATTTT,CASSQDWAQPQHF
once,TRBV9,TRBJ1-2,-,TGTGCCAGCAGCCCCCACAGCTTCTATGGCTACACCTTC,CASSPHSFYGYTF
-,TRBV11-2,TRBJ1-5,-,TGTGCCAGCAGCTTAGGCCCCTGGAGGCCCCAGCATTTT,CASSLGPWRPQHF
-,TRBV27,TRBJ1-3,-,TGTGCCAGCCGCGGGGGGGCGCGGTCTGGAAACACCATATATTTT,CASRGGARSGNTIYF
-,TRBV19,TRBJ1-1,-,TGTGCCAGTAGTATTGGAGGGTGGCAGCGGGACACTGAAGCTTTCTTT,CASSIGGWQRDTEAFF
-,TRBV14,TRBJ1-1,-,TGTGCCAGCAGCCAATTTCGTGGGCCGAAGGTCGTAGCTTTCTTT,CASSQFRGPKVVAFF
-,TRBV4-2,TRBJ2-4,TRBD2,TGTGCCAGCAGCTGGAGGAGTAGCGGGGACTCCATTCAGTACTTC,CASSWRSSGDSIQYF
-,TRBV7-9,TRBJ1-4,-,TGTTCCAGCAGCTCAGAAATTTCGATTGAAAAACTGTTTTTT,CSSSSEISIEKLFF